This T cell receptor beta chain was sequenced for a study of blood T cell repertoires in COVID-19. Overall study context: The United States, Italy and Spain supplied acute and convalescent COVID-19 samples. The analysed material was cDNA or gDNA that came from T cells, B-cell-depleted T cells, or PBMCs.

In the source study's methods: Counts of nucleated cells, estimated from reference gene primer amplification, were obtained. Clones were sequenced by immunoSEQ multiplex PCR, and TCRdb holds only the in-frame ones, with some missing. The V and J calls and the clone size are those of that table, but D and trimming were determined from the DNA. Of nearly 70,000 clones in the sample, roughly 80% were seen once. The CDR3 spans 15 residues. CDR1 is SGHTA, CDR2 FQGNSA, per germline. The V gene lost 3 bases and the J gene lost 4 bases, with 14 bases spanning the gap. This clonotype was obtained from a woman of 80 years or more with acute or convalescent COVID-19. The chain joins TRBV7-2 to TRBJ2-3; tentatively, D is TRBD2 (6 bases). The sequencing sample was made of peripheral blood. Written as DNA, the CDR3 is TGTGCCAGCAGCTTGGATGGTCCGGGGGCAGATACGCAGTATTTT. Its translation: CASSLDGPGADTQYF.